This T cell receptor (beta chain) was observed in a study of memory B cells and T cells in multiple sclerosis. Of note for this clone: What it binds is unknown.

CFSE-dim autoproliferating and CFSE-high non-proliferating T cells from unstimulated culture were sequenced separately. Pooled replicate wells came from around 50 million CFSE-labeled PBMCs cultured less than 9 days without stimulus. CFSE at 0.5 uM labeled the PBMCs, which were then cultured unstimulated. The method was immunoSEQ multiplex PCR; TCRdb's version includes in-frame clones alone and lacks a portion of them. Counted here are about 46,000 clones, over 75% occurring once; the ten biggest clones make up 0.85% to 1.2%. The CDR3 runs to 14 residues. Germline-derived CDR1 and CDR2 are MNHEY and SMNVEV (reference sequence). V shed 4 bases and J shed 4 bases, with 13 bases lying between them.

The origin of this receptor is a human donor with multiple sclerosis. The sequenced material came from PBMCs from blood kept in culture. This chain links TRBV27 with TRBJ1-2; TRBD1 might be the D (6 bases). CDR3 sequence (DNA): TGTGCCAGCAGTTATGCGGGGGGCGGCTATGGCTACACCTTC. Its protein is CASSYAGGGYGYTF.